One T cell receptor (beta chain) is described in this entry. With 6 bases clipped from V and 0 bases from J, the junction kept 4 bases outside the gene matches. Germline CDR1 reads LGHDT; CDR2 reads YNNKEL (reference sequence). The CDR3 spans 14 residues. These data originate in a study of blood T cell repertoires in COVID-19. Study as a whole: COVID-19 samples, acute and convalescent, were from the United States, Italy and Spain. Sample material is recorded as cDNA or gDNA derived from T cells, B-cell-depleted T cells, or PBMCs.

In the original workflow: The assay estimated nucleated cells by amplifying reference gene primers. Profiling relied on immunoSEQ multiplex PCR, and the TCRdb table lists in-frame clones only, not all of them. V, J and clone size derive from that table, while D and trimming were established from the DNA sequence. The sample has 250,000 or so clones; roughly 86% are singletons. V gene TRBV3-1 (or the pseudogene TRBV3-2) combines with J gene TRBJ1-2, with TRBD1 identical over 7 bases. The source is a man in his fifties with acute or convalescent COVID-19. Specimen: peripheral blood. Here the CDR3 reads CASRPRGANYGYTF. The CDR3 DNA is TGTGCCAGCAGACCCAGGGGGGCTAACTATGGCTACACCTTC.